This is a list of T cell receptor beta chains from one sample in a study of T-cell reconstitution after alpha-beta-depleted transplantation in children. TCRdb reanalysed the PCR reads using MiXCR and keeps one entry per CDR3 protein. The table includes hundreds of thousands of distinct CDR3 sequences, 16% detected once. Material: PBMCs, mostly from graft donor cells, obtained 360 days after TCRalphabeta/CD19-depleted stem cell transplant. Source of these receptors: a male patient aged 5 to 17 who had a stem cell transplant for acute lymphoblastic leukemia, so the T cells may come from the graft donor. The CDR3 runs from the conserved cysteine through the conserved F or W. D genes are given only for firm matches. Size values are once, few and many counts, or a class for expanded clones, and some rows have none.

clone_size j_call d_call v_call cdr3_aa
. TRBJ2-1 TRBD2 TRBV27 CASSRLQTSGGGGNEQFF
few TRBJ2-2 . TRBV15 CATSRPHRGGNTGELFF
. TRBJ2-7 TRBD2 TRBV5-1 CASSLKASGIYEQYF
. TRBJ2-1 . TRBV7-2 CASSLVIANEQFF
many TRBJ2-1 TRBD2 TRBV9 CASSVDLAGIYNEQFF
. TRBJ2-7 TRBD2 TRBV6-1 CASRPLAGGPYEQYF
few TRBJ2-4 . TRBV20-1 CSARVVQGKNIQYF
. TRBJ2-5 TRBD2 TRBV11-3 CASSGGAGRSAETQYF
few TRBJ2-1 TRBD2 TRBV12-3/TRBV12-4 CASAMTSGSRNEQFF
. TRBJ2-1 . TRBV10-1 CASSDQGVNEQFF
few TRBJ2-1 TRBD2 TRBV7-3 CASSLTASGTSGRANEQFF
. TRBJ2-7 TRBD1 TRBV20-1 CSARAIWTGLTYEQYF
. TRBJ2-5 . TRBV20-1 CSARANGAEETQYF
. TRBJ1-1 . TRBV7-3 CASSYDPGVTEAFF
many TRBJ2-1 . TRBV2 CASSGAVYNEQFF
many TRBJ2-2 . TRBV5-1 CASRLWDPNTGELFF
many TRBJ2-1 . TRBV12-3/TRBV12-4 CASFTRGSSYNEQFF
. TRBJ1-5 . TRBV10-3 CAISRDSGGNQPQHF
few TRBJ1-5 . TRBV5-1 CASRRESNQPQHF
many TRBJ2-3 . TRBV7-2 CASSLGGRFTDTQYF
many TRBJ2-1 TRBD2 TRBV7-9 CASSLLAGGAEQFF
many TRBJ2-2 TRBD2 TRBV5-1 CASSPPRLAGGTGELFF
many TRBJ2-3 . TRBV14 CASSLMGGSGTDTQYF
few TRBJ2-3 TRBD2 TRBV12-3/TRBV12-4 CASSSPGLAGDTQYF
many TRBJ1-2 . TRBV7-9 CASSLREYYGYTF
. TRBJ2-7 . TRBV29-1 CSVCRGAGLGLTYEQYF
many TRBJ1-2 TRBD1 TRBV10-3 CAISQGGYGYTF
few TRBJ2-1 TRBD2 TRBV5-1 CASSLGGLAGQSSYNEQFF
few TRBJ2-1 . TRBV7-3 CASSSERLPLEQFF
. TRBJ2-1 . TRBV29-1 CSARILANNEQFF
. TRBJ2-7 TRBD2 TRBV6-1 CASTLTSGRGEQYF
many TRBJ2-2 TRBD1 TRBV12-3/TRBV12-4 CASSLGTGHTGELFF
. TRBJ2-2 . TRBV9 CASSPSPPRLGTGELFF
many TRBJ2-4 TRBD2 TRBV5-1 CASSLETPGGIQYF
. TRBJ2-7 . TRBV29-1 CSVQQAESYEQYF
once TRBJ2-3 . TRBV30 CALQGRGTDTQYF
. TRBJ2-3 . TRBV2 CASNVDQGDTQYF
. TRBJ2-1 TRBD2 TRBV14 CASSPGLAGGPKNEQFF